This TCR beta chain was recorded in a study of OX40 agonist ivuxolimab in advanced cancers. Study background: Participants, 70% to 90% male, averaged approximately 56 years of age, ranging from roughly 23 to 80. General study results and limits: Averaged across samples, CD8+ T cells carried more expanded clones than CD4+ did. Both blood CD4+ and CD8+ T cells showed clonal growth by week 6 at 0.1 to 3.0 mg/kg.

This clone was seen only a few times. What it recognizes is unknown. The CDR3 covers 12 residues. CDR1 MDHEN and CDR2 SYDVKM come from the germline V gene. The germline V and J ends were trimmed by 10 bases and 7 bases, with 16 bases remaining between them. Data came from immunoSEQ multiplex PCR; TCRdb stores just in-frame clones and leaves some out. This table has 75,000 to 80,000 clones, about 90% appearing once. V and J are TRBV28 and TRBJ1-2; no firm D call. Sequencing used CD4+ or CD8+ T cells sorted from blood, obtained in a trial of the OX40 agonist ivuxolimab. The TCR was taken from an adult with an advanced solid tumor such as melanoma, head and neck, liver or kidney cancer. The CDR3 DNA follows: TGTGCCACCGAAAGGGTGAGGGTTGGCTACACCTTC. Translation gives CATERVRVGYTF.